This passage covers 21 T cell receptor beta chains from one sample sequenced in a study of blood T cells in healthy people across ages (dated by TCRdb to the mid-2010s). The library was generated by 5' RACE. TCRdb shows the sequencer as Illumina HiSeq 2500. The second PCR ran for about 6 to 12 cycles and used a J-beta primer mix along with a sample-barcoded 5' primer. The public reads were reprocessed in TCRdb via fastp at Q25 and MiXCR, keeping in-frame beta chains. Rows are combined by CDR3 protein, so each entry shows the most common genes and DNA. This sample gives 1.5 million or so distinct CDR3 sequences in total; approximately 42% of them show up just once. The ten largest clonotypes hold about 4% of the sample. Sequencing used blood. These receptors were collected from a woman under 30 in good health.

This clonotype was observed a few times. The chain is built from TRBV4-1 and TRBJ2-1; a possible D gene is TRBD1 (5 bases). This CDR3 region has 13 residues. Germline CDR1 is MGHRA and CDR2 is YSYEKL. V lost 0 bases to trimming and J lost 15 bases, with 15 bases between them. The CDR3 nucleotides read TGCGCCAGCAGCCAAGATCGGTCAGGGTGGCCGTTCTTC. It codes for CASSQDRSGWPFF.

The table lists this clonotype with a few counts. This rearrangement joins TRBV11-2 to TRBJ1-2; possibly TRBD1 for D (5 bases). Germline CDR1 and CDR2: SGHAT and FQNNGV. Trimming pared 3 bases from V and 8 bases from J, leaving 13 bases between. The CDR3 length is 13 residues. CDR3 amino acids: CASSFLGDQGYTF. The CDR3, as DNA: TGTGCCAGCAGCTTTCTGGGGGATCAAGGCTACACCTTC.

This clonotype was counted between two and nine times. The V gene is TRBV20-1, the J gene TRBJ1-2; D is possibly TRBD1 (5 bases). The CDR3 length is 10 residues. The V gene's germline CDR1 is DFQATT and CDR2 SNEGSKA (reference sequence). Trimming removed 6 bases from V and 5 bases from J, with 7 bases in between. CDR3 sequence reads: CSAGEYGYTF. Here the CDR3 DNA reads TGCAGTGCGGGGGAATATGGCTACACCTTC.

As to this clonotype: This may arise from a read error, as a much more abundant clone is one base away. The rearrangement joins TRBV7-2 to TRBJ2-3; the D gene is possibly TRBD2 (5 bases). The CDR3 runs 15 residues. Germline loops: CDR1 SGHTA, CDR2 FQGNSA. CDR3 coding DNA: TGTGTCAGCAGCTTATTGGACTGGGGATCAGATACGCAGTATTTT. As protein: CVSSLLDWGSDTQYF.

The chain couples TRBV6-6 to TRBJ2-5; D is perhaps TRBD1 (6 bases). The V gene lost 5 bases and the J gene lost 5 bases, with 12 bases spanning the gap. The CDR3 sequence is 13 residues long. Germline V gives CDR1 MNHNY, CDR2 SVGAGI (reference sequence). This CDR3 is CASSHAGDETQYF. In DNA, the CDR3 is TGTGCCAGCAGTCACGCAGGGGATGAGACCCAGTACTTC.

In regard to this clonotype: This sequence may be a read error, since a much larger clone differs from it by one base. No conserved phenylalanine or tryptophan ends this CDR3, so it is likely a read error. The V gene is TRBV29-1, the J gene TRBJ2-7; D remains ambiguous. Germline V lookup: CDR1 SQVTM, CDR2 ANQGSEA. The V end was cut by 7 bases, the J end by 3 bases, with 10 bases between. There are 11 residues in the CDR3. The CDR3 nucleotides read TGCAGCGGTCGGAAAGGCTACGAGCAGTACTGC. Its protein is CSGRKGYEQYC.

This clonotype was counted a few times. V gene TRBV27 combines with J gene TRBJ2-1, with 12 bases lining up with TRBD2. V lost 5 bases, J lost 7 bases, and 6 bases stayed unmatched. The CDR3 loop spans 15 amino acids. CDR1 is MNHEY and CDR2 is SMNVEV in the germline V gene (reference sequence). The CDR3 region has the DNA TGTGCCAGCAGTCCTACTAGCGGGGGGATTAATGAGCAGTTCTTC. It specifies CASSPTSGGINEQFF.

The chain is built from TRBV9 and TRBJ2-2; perhaps D is TRBD1 or TRBD2 (5 bases each). The CDR3 covers 17 residues. Germline V gene sequence: CDR1 SGDLS, CDR2 YYNGEE. V was pared by 3 bases and J by 4 bases, with 19 bases between. The CDR3 DNA is TGTGCCAGCAGCGCCCCAGGGACCGGCGATAGCACCGGGGAGCTGTTTTTT. As protein: CASSAPGTGDSTGELFF. Looking up the rest from reference TRBV9 and TRBJ2-2 gives the full variable domain: DSGVTQTPKHLITATGQRVTLRCSPRSGDLSVYWYQQSLDQGLQFLIQYYNGEERAKGNILERFSAQQFPDLHSELNLSSLELGDSALYFCASSAPGTGDSTGELFFGEGSRLTVL.

The chain carries TRBV6-2 or TRBV6-3 and TRBJ2-5; D not certain. The germline V gene encodes CDR1 MNHEY and CDR2 SVGEGT. The V and J ends lost 2 bases and 0 bases respectively, with 7 bases between them. The CDR3 runs 14 residues. CDR3 in DNA: TGTGCCAGCAGTTACGGTGGCTACCAAGAGACCCAGTACTTC. Translating it yields CASSYGGYQETQYF.

The chain recombines TRBV6-5 with TRBJ1-1, with TRBD1 matching 9 bases. This CDR3 spans 17 amino acids. V lost 3 bases and J lost 0; bases outside the gene matches: 8. In germline, CDR1 is MNHEY, CDR2 SVGAGI. The CDR3 nucleotides read TGTGCCAGCAGTTATCGGGGGACAGGGACCTTGAACACTGAAGCTTTCTTT. Translated: CASSYRGTGTLNTEAFF.

Worth noting for this clonotype: The junction departs from germline at one end; a sequencing error may be responsible. V and J are TRBV4-2 and TRBJ2-3; 14 bases line up with TRBD2. Germline V CDR1 and CDR2: LGHNA, YNFKEQ. The CDR3 is 16 amino acids. The DNA of the CDR3 is TGTGCCTGCAGCCAGACTAGCGGGAGGGACACAGATACGCAGTATTTT. As protein: CACSQTSGRDTDTQYF.

This clonotype was seen a few times. This chain links TRBV7-9 with TRBJ2-7; a weak D match, TRBD1 (5 bases). Germline V gene sequence: CDR1 SEHNR, CDR2 FQNEAQ (reference sequence). V lost 7 bases and J lost 3, with 13 bases in between. This CDR3 spans 13 amino acids. The CDR3 protein is CASNGQGNYEQYF. CDR3 bases: TGTGCCAGCAACGGGCAGGGCAACTACGAGCAGTACTTC.

The rearrangement uses TRBV6-6 and TRBJ2-7; possibly TRBD1 or TRBD2 for D (5 bases each). The CDR3 has 14 amino acids. Trimming took 7 bases from V and 1 from J, leaving 14 bases between them. From germline, CDR1 is MNHNY and CDR2 SVGAGI (reference sequence). Here the CDR3 DNA reads TGTGCCAGCAAGCCTTCGGGGCTTTCCTACGAGCAGTACTTC. It specifies CASKPSGLSYEQYF.

This clonotype has only one observation. The chain links TRBV20-1 to TRBJ1-2; D is possibly TRBD1 (5 bases). Deletions cut 6 bases from V and 6 bases from J, with 20 bases between. Germline V gene sequence: CDR1 DFQATT, CDR2 SNEGSKA (reference sequence). The CDR3 is 14 amino acids. CDR3 region: CSAKPALGGHGYTF. The CDR3 DNA sequence: TGCAGTGCCAAACCCGCCCTGGGGGGACATGGCTACACCTTC.

The chain couples TRBV12-5 to TRBJ2-5; 7 bases fit TRBD1. Trimming removed 6 bases from V and 11 bases from J; junction bases left unmatched: 15. CDR3 length equals 14 residues. Germline V lookup: CDR1 LGHNT, CDR2 FRNRAP. This CDR3 reads CASGINRGYNEQYF. As DNA, the CDR3 is TGTGCTAGTGGAATTAACAGGGGATACAATGAGCAGTACTTC.

This clonotype showed up just a few times. V gene TRBV28 combines with J gene TRBJ2-7; weak D call: TRBD1 (5 bases). The CDR3 runs 14 residues. V was pared by 3 bases and J by 4 bases, with 13 bases between. Germline V CDR1 and CDR2: MDHEN, SYDVKM. CDR3 in amino acids: CASSFARGEYEQYF. The CDR3 nucleotides are TGTGCCAGCAGTTTTGCAAGGGGCGAGTACGAGCAGTACTTC.

This clonotype appeared a few times. The chain recombines TRBV20-1 with TRBJ1-1; D remains unclear. Germline V gives CDR1 DFQATT, CDR2 SNEGSKA (reference sequence). CDR3 size: 15 residues. The V end lost 0 bases, the J end lost 1 base, and 12 bases lay between the germline ends. The CDR3 protein is CSARDRTGGNTEAFF. The CDR3, as DNA: TGCAGTGCTAGAGACCGGACGGGAGGGAACACTGAAGCTTTCTTT.

The V call is TRBV14, the J call TRBJ1-2; 7 bases align to TRBD1. The CDR3 covers 15 residues. Trimming at V came to 0 bases and at J to 9 bases, leaving 10 bases not matched to a gene. The germline CDR1 and CDR2 sequences are SGHDN and FVKESK. Here the CDR3 reads CASSQDQGGTSRYTF. In DNA, the CDR3 is TGTGCCAGCAGCCAAGATCAAGGGGGCACTTCCCGCTACACCTTC.

The chain carries TRBV9 and TRBJ1-1; D call uncertain. There are 14 residues in the CDR3. Trimming cost V 2 bases and J 1 base, with 9 bases left between them. CDR1 and CDR2 from the germline V gene are SGDLS and YYNGEE. Here the CDR3 reads CASSVSTANTEAFF. CDR3 in DNA: TGTGCCAGCAGCGTCTCAACAGCGAACACTGAAGCTTTCTTT.

V is TRBV27 and J is TRBJ2-3, with 7 bases identical to TRBD2. Germline loops: CDR1 MNHEY, CDR2 SMNVEV (reference sequence). This CDR3 has 13 residues. V lost 11 bases, J lost 3 bases, and 8 bases stayed unmatched. Here the CDR3 reads CAASGRLTDTQYF. CDR3 bases: TGTGCCGCCTCCGGGAGGTTAACAGATACGCAGTATTTT.

This rearrangement joins TRBV20-1 to TRBJ2-7, with a possible D match to TRBD2 (8 bases). CDR1 is DFQATT and CDR2 is SNEGSKA in the germline V gene (reference sequence). V lost 5 bases to trimming and J lost 2 bases, with 19 bases between them. This CDR3 comprises 15 residues. The CDR3 region is CSAYAGGQGAYEQYF. CDR3 DNA sequence: TGCAGTGCTTACGCGGGAGGCCAGGGGGCCTACGAGCAGTACTTC.